A single sample gave rise to the 20 T cell receptor beta chains below, sequenced in a study of T cells in Graves' hyperthyroidism and ophthalmopathy (dated by TCRdb to the late 2010s). The library was produced with multiplex PCR. Sequencing instrument: Illumina HiSeq 2000. Amplification of TCR beta CDR3 regions was carried out from RNA transcripts. The TCR CDR3 was subjected to a first round of RT-PCR using the HTBI primer set and the Qiagen OneStep RT-PCR kit. TCRdb trimmed the raw reads at Q25, called clones with MiXCR and kept productive beta chains. Rows matching on CDR3 protein sequence are summarized as one entry with the most common DNA and genes. In this sample the table shows approximately 640,000 distinct CDR3 sequences, 17% of which occur a single time. Of the sample, around 15% is held by the ten largest clones. The material sequenced was blood. The source of these receptors is a man between 50 and 59 years old with Graves' hyperthyroidism.

There are many counts of this clonotype. The rearrangement joins TRBV12-3 or TRBV12-4 to TRBJ2-1, with 7 bases that match TRBD1. The CDR3 has 14 amino acids. Germline trimming cut 6 bases from V and 5 bases from J; bases unmatched to any gene: 7. The CDR3 loop reads CASSDRENHNEQFF. In DNA, the CDR3 is TGTGCCAGCAGCGACAGGGAAAATCACAATGAGCAGTTCTTC.

This chain connects TRBV20-1 to TRBJ2-5, with D perhaps TRBD1 (5 bases). Trimming removed 7 bases at V and 2 bases at J, with 11 bases between. Germline CDR1 and CDR2: DFQATT and SNEGSKA (reference sequence). CDR3 size: 12 residues. This CDR3 reads CSVGRAQETQYF. The CDR3 DNA follows: TGCAGTGTCGGCAGGGCTCAAGAGACCCAGTACTTC.

This clonotype has more than one count but fewer than ten. This chain connects TRBV6-1 to TRBJ2-2; D remains unclear. CDR1 MNHNS and CDR2 SASEGT come from the germline V gene. This CDR3 spans 17 amino acids. Trimming removed 0 bases from V and 0 bases from J, with 11 bases in between. The CDR3 protein is CASSEAPYNTNTGELFF. The CDR3 nucleotides read TGTGCCAGCAGTGAAGCCCCCTATAATACGAACACCGGGGAGCTGTTTTTT.

This clonotype was seen repeatedly, ten times or more. This rearrangement joins TRBV20-1 to TRBJ2-1; D is uncertain. Per germline, CDR1 DFQATT and CDR2 SNEGSKA (reference sequence). The CDR3 runs 10 residues. The V end was cut by 6 bases, the J end by 0 bases, with 0 bases between. The CDR3 here is CSASYNEQFF. In nucleotides, the CDR3 is TGCAGTGCCTCCTACAATGAGCAGTTCTTC.

This clonotype was detected ten times or more. The V gene is TRBV12-3 or TRBV12-4, the J gene TRBJ2-3; TRBD1 aligns across 9 bases. Trimming removed 7 bases from V and 4 bases from J; junction bases left unmatched: 9. The CDR3 has 15 amino acids. CDR3 in amino acids: CASTFWDRDADTQYF. CDR3 DNA: TGTGCCAGCACCTTTTGGGACAGGGATGCAGATACGCAGTATTTT.

This clonotype showed up just a few times. This chain uses TRBV12-3 or TRBV12-4 with TRBJ1-5; D remains ambiguous. V lost 6 bases to trimming and J lost 1 base, with 16 bases between them. The CDR3 has 16 residues. CDR3 bases: TGTGCCAGCAGGGACGATCGGCAGGCGAGCAATCAGCCCCAGCATTTT. Protein: CASRDDRQASNQPQHF.

This clonotype appeared a few times. V is TRBV6-5 and J is TRBJ2-5; the match to TRBD1 covers 9 bases. This CDR3 is built from 16 residues. Germline CDR1 MNHEY, CDR2 SVGAGI. After removal of 4 bases from V and 2 bases from J, the junction contained 8 bases not matched to a gene. The CDR3 nucleotides read TGTGCCAGCAGTTCATACAGGGGGCGCGATCAAGAGACCCAGTACTTC. Protein sequence: CASSSYRGRDQETQYF.

J is TRBJ1-1 and V is TRBV4-1, with unresolved D. Germline V lookup: CDR1 MGHRA, CDR2 YSYEKL. Trimming cost V 0 bases and J 1 base, with 9 bases left between them. This CDR3 comprises 15 residues. CDR3 nucleotide sequence: TGCGCCAGCAGCCAAGATATAGCGGAGAACACTGAAGCTTTCTTT. This codes for CASSQDIAENTEAFF.

This chain links TRBV4-3 with TRBJ1-2; the D is unclear. There are 15 residues in the CDR3. The germline V gene has CDR1 LGHNA and CDR2 YSLEER. Trimming shortened V by 4 bases and J by 4 bases, and 16 bases separated the two germline ends. The CDR3 bases are TGCGCCAGCAGCCCCGCGGTCGCAGGCTTCTATGGCTACACCTTC. Translating gives CASSPAVAGFYGYTF.

This clonotype was seen many times. CDR3 in DNA: TGTGCCAGCAGCAAGACAGGGACCACCTACGAGCAGTACTTC. Its protein product is CASSKTGTTYEQYF. The chain couples TRBV28 to TRBJ2-7; TRBD1 aligns across 7 bases. The V segment lost 6 bases and the J segment 2 bases; nucleotides outside the gene matches: 7. The CDR3 covers 14 residues. From germline, CDR1 is MDHEN and CDR2 SYDVKM.

The rearrangement uses TRBV5-1 and TRBJ1-1, with D possibly TRBD1 on 5 matching bases. CDR3 length: 15 residues. CDR1 is SGHRS and CDR2 is YFSETQ in the germline V gene. V lost 4 bases and J lost 0, with 13 bases in between. CDR3 sequence: CASSRTRDLNTEAFF. Here the CDR3 DNA reads TGCGCCAGCAGCCGGACACGGGACCTGAACACTGAAGCTTTCTTT. The full variable domain, with the rest looked up from reference TRBV5-1 and TRBJ1-1, is KAGVTQTPRYLIKTRGQQVTLSCSPISGHRSVSWYQQTPGQGLQFLFEYFSETQRNKGNFPGRFSGRQFSNSRSEMNVSTLELGDSALYLCASSRTRDLNTEAFFGQGTRLTVV.

This rearrangement joins TRBV19 to TRBJ1-5; 9 bases line up with TRBD1. V lost 6 bases and J lost 5; bases outside the gene matches: 11. The length of the CDR3 is 16 residues. Germline values: CDR1 LNHDA, CDR2 SQIVND (reference sequence). CDR3 residues: CASRPQGQGGDQPQHF. Written as DNA, the CDR3 is TGTGCCAGTAGGCCACAGGGACAGGGTGGAGATCAGCCCCAGCATTTT.

The chain recombines TRBV27 with TRBJ2-7, with TRBD1 as a possible D gene (5 bases). CDR1 is MNHEY, CDR2 SMNVEV, per germline (reference sequence). The CDR3 runs to 12 residues. The V gene lost 10 bases and the J gene lost 2 bases, with 12 bases spanning the gap. The CDR3 here is CATWGGAYEQYF. CDR3 coding DNA: TGTGCCACATGGGGCGGAGCCTACGAGCAGTACTTC.

For this clonotype: This clone may be a read error of a much larger clone one base away. The chain carries TRBV6-2 or TRBV6-3 and TRBJ2-7; D remains ambiguous. CDR1 and CDR2 (germline): MNHEY, SVGEGT. This CDR3 spans 14 amino acids. CDR3 coding DNA: TGTACCAGCAGTTACTCCCTAGATCCCTACGAGCAGTACTTC. Its protein product is CTSSYSLDPYEQYF.

About this clonotype itself: As the CDR3 is not closed by the conserved phenylalanine or tryptophan, this likely results from a read error. V and J are TRBV20-1 and TRBJ2-5; TRBD1 agrees at 11 bases. Germline CDR1 and CDR2: DFQATT and SNEGSKA (reference sequence). This CDR3 is built from 15 residues. The V and J ends lost 3 bases and 3 bases, in that order; junction bases with no gene match: 6. CDR3 sequence: CSARGGQGVKETQYV. The CDR3, as DNA: TGCAGTGCTAGGGGGGGACAGGGGGTAAAAGAGACCCAGTACGTC.

V usage is TRBV27 and J usage is TRBJ2-1; 9 bases match TRBD1. CDR1 and CDR2 (germline): MNHEY, SMNVEV (reference sequence). With V trimmed by 2 bases and J by 4 bases, 6 bases remained unmatched. The length of the CDR3 is 16 residues. CDR3: CASSLIGTGSYNEQFF. CDR3 DNA: TGTGCCAGCAGTTTAATAGGGACAGGGTCATACAATGAGCAGTTCTTC.

The chain uses TRBV7-2 and TRBJ2-7, with 11 bases identical to TRBD1. The V gene end was trimmed by 5 bases and the J gene end by 3 bases; junction bases not matched to a gene: 12. The CDR3 contains 17 residues. In germline, CDR1 is SGHTA, CDR2 FQGNSA. The CDR3 sequence is CASSLSHGTGGVYEQYF. DNA for the CDR3: TGTGCCAGCAGCCTATCACATGGGACAGGGGGAGTCTACGAGCAGTACTTC. Full variable domain (missing parts from reference TRBV7-2 and TRBJ2-7): GAGVSQSPSNKVTEKGKDVELRCDPISGHTALYWYRQSLGQGLEFLIYFQGNSAPDKSGLPSDRFSAERTGGSVSTLTIQRTQQEDSAVYLCASSLSHGTGGVYEQYFGPGTRLTVT.

To note about this clonotype: A much larger clonotype is one base distant, so this may be a read error. The chain couples TRBV27 to TRBJ1-5; the match to TRBD1 covers 8 bases. This CDR3 spans 13 amino acids. CDR1 and CDR2 from the germline V gene are MNHEY and SMNVEV (reference sequence). The CDR3 bases are TGTGCCGGCAGGCCGGACAGGGTCCAGCCCCAGCATTTT. Amino acids: CAGRPDRVQPQHF.

Ten or more counts support this clonotype. This rearrangement joins TRBV10-3 to TRBJ2-7; 8 positions match TRBD2. Losses at the gene ends were 6 bases for V and 3 bases for J; bases not matched to a gene: 7. This CDR3 comprises 14 residues. Germline lookup yields CDR1 ENHRY and CDR2 SYGVKD. Here the CDR3 DNA reads TGTGCCATCAGGGAAGCGGGAGCTTTCTACGAGCAGTACTTC. Translation: CAIREAGAFYEQYF.

This clonotype showed up just a few times. This sequence joins TRBV20-1 and TRBJ2-7; TRBD2 is a possible D gene (6 bases). V dropped 7 bases and J dropped 2 bases, with 12 bases sitting between them. CDR3 size: 12 residues. CDR1 DFQATT and CDR2 SNEGSKA come from the germline V gene (reference sequence). For the CDR3, the DNA is TGCAGTGTGGAGGGTTCGACCTACGAGCAGTACTTC. This translates into CSVEGSTYEQYF.